Given below is one T cell receptor beta chain in context. As yet, its antigen is unknown. This entry belongs to a study of T cell responses to AZD1222 COVID-19 vaccine. Overall study results and limits: As reported, nearly half of all spike-specific TCRs target variant regions that are unmutated. Spike as a whole was targeted by vaccine-associated CD4 TCRs, dominant at 160-218 and 743-854.

Germline V CDR1 and CDR2: SGHRS, YFSETQ. The CDR3 has 14 amino acids. V dropped 1 base and J dropped 1 base, with 8 bases sitting between them. Produced via immunoSEQ multiplex PCR; TCRdb's table is partial and in-frame only. The repertoire holds 110,000 to 150,000 clones, 80% to 95% seen once, with 3.5% to 4.5% in the top ten. The material was peripheral blood, obtained on day 0 of AZD1222 vaccination. The origin of this receptor is an adult in good health. The chain links TRBV5-1 to TRBJ1-1, with D possibly matching TRBD1 (5 bases). CDR3 DNA: TGCGCCAGCAGCTTGTGGGGCACGAACACTGAAGCTTTCTTT. Protein: CASSLWGTNTEAFF.